This TCR beta chain is from a study of patients and donors after allogeneic stem cell transplantation. Germline V lookup: CDR1 SGDLS, CDR2 YYNGEE. The CDR3 loop spans 14 amino acids. J was trimmed by 4 bases and V by 9 bases; bases with no gene match: 9. One entry per CDR3 protein, called by TCRdb with MiXCR from the RT-PCR reads. The sample shows approximately 200,000 distinct CDR3 sequences, roughly 40% of them seen only once. The sample consisted of blood, either unsorted or a sorted T cell fraction (not recorded which). The gene calls are TRBV9 and TRBJ2-2, with 7 positions matching TRBD1. This receptor was taken from a human donor who was either an allogeneic HSCT recipient or a stem cell or donor lymphocyte infusion donor (not recorded which). It is not recorded whose cells these are; they may come from a transplant donor. The CDR3, as DNA: TGTGCCACCAAACTGACAGGGCTCACCGGGGAGCTGTTTTTT. Translated, it gives CATKLTGLTGELFF. Full variable domain (remainder filled in from reference TRBV9 and TRBJ2-2): DSGVTQTPKHLITATGQRVTLRCSPRSGDLSVYWYQQSLDQGLQFLIQYYNGEERAKGNILERFSAQQFPDLHSELNLSSLELGDSALYFCATKLTGLTGELFFGEGSRLTVL.